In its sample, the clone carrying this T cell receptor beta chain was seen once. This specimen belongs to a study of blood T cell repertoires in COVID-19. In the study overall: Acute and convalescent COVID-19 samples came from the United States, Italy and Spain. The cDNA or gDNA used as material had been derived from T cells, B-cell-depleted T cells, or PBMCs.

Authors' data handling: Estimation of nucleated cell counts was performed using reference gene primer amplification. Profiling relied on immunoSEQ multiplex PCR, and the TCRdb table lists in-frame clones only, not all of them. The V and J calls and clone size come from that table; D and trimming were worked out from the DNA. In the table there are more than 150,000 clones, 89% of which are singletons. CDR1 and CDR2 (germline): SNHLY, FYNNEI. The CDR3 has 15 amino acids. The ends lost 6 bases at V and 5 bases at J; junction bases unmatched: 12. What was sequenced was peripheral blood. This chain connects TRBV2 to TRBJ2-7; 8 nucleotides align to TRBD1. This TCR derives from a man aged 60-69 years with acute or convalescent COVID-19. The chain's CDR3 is CASSDVGQGRDEQYF. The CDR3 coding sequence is TGTGCCAGCAGCGACGTAGGACAGGGTCGGGACGAGCAGTACTTC.